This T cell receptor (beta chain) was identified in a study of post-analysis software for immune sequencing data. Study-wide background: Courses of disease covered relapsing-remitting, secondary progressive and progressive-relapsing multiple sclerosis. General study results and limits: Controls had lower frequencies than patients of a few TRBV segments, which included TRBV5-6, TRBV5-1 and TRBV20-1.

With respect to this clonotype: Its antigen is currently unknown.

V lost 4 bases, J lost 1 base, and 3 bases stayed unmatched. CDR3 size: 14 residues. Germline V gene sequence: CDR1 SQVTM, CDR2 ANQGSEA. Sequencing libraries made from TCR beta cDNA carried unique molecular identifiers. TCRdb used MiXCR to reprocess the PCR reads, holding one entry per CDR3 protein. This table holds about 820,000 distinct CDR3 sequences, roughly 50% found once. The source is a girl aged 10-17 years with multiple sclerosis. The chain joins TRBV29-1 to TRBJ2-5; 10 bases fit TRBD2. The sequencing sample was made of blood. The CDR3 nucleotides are TGCAGCGTTGTCTTAGCGGGGGGCCAAGAGACCCAGTACTTC. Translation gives CSVVLAGGQETQYF.